The entry that follows covers one TCR beta chain sequence. Study processing details: Nucleated cell counts were estimated from reference gene primer amplification. TCRdb keeps only in-frame clones here, not all; method: immunoSEQ multiplex PCR. Clone size and V and J calls were adopted from that table, with D and trimming inferred from the DNA. The top ten clones hold about 4.9% of a sample with a few hundred thousand clones, 80% to 85% of them seen once. This sample was taken from a study of blood T cell repertoires in COVID-19. Study information: Nucleic acid was either cDNA or gDNA, and it came from T cells, B-cell-depleted T cells, or PBMCs.

The CDR3 loop spans 15 amino acids. CDR1 is SGHNT and CDR2 is YYREEE in the germline V gene (reference sequence). Deletions cut 0 bases from V and 2 bases from J, with 11 bases between. This TCR came from a woman in her forties or fifties who had recovered from COVID-19. The V and J genes are TRBV5-4 and TRBJ2-5; tentatively, D is TRBD2 (6 bases). The specimen sequenced was PBMCs or T cells enriched from blood (not recorded which). The CDR3 nucleotides read TGTGCCAGCAGCTTGGGCACAGGAGGGCAAGAGACCCAGTACTTC. Amino acid sequence: CASSLGTGGQETQYF.